This T cell receptor (beta chain) derives from a study of identical twins. TCRdb reprocessed the 5' RACE reads with MiXCR, giving one entry per CDR3 protein. The repertoire consists of some 730,000 distinct CDR3 sequences, with 18% occurring once and the leading ten covering 13%. Study conclusions and caveats: The authors drew conclusions from cross-sectional statistical analysis rather than following the same donors.

CDR1 and CDR2 from the germline V gene are SEHNR and FQNEAQ (reference sequence). With 5 bases removed from V and 0 bases from J, the gap between germline ends came to 10 bases. The CDR3 runs 14 residues. This clonotype occurred a few times. Antigen unknown. These data were likewise used in another study, on T cells expressing NK-cell markers. This second report adds: Six or seven donors showed dominant NKG2C+ clonotypes comprising roughly 1.0-7.5% of their CD8+ T cells. Dominance of the CD3+CD56-NKG2C+ fraction by these clonotypes also held in several donors.

Sequencing input: PBMCs. The chain is built from TRBV7-9 and TRBJ2-5; tentatively, D is TRBD2 (5 bases). This clonotype originated in a woman aged 18-30 years in good health. The CDR3: CASSQTTYQETQYF. For the CDR3, the DNA is TGTGCCAGCAGCCAGACTACGTACCAAGAGACCCAGTACTTC.